The T cell receptor (beta chain) described here comes from a study of control samples from healthy donors and cancer patients. CDR3 length: 18 amino acids. Germline trimming cut 3 bases from V and 6 bases from J; bases unmatched to any gene: 13. Per the germline V gene, CDR1 is SGHDT and CDR2 is YYEEEE. Sequenced by immunoSEQ multiplex PCR; TCRdb stores in-frame clones only, minus some. The top ten clones hold 10% to 15% of a sample with more than 140,000 clones, 85% to 95% of them seen once. This receptor was identified in a man aged 40-49 years in good health. The rearrangement links TRBV5-6 to TRBJ2-3; 13 bases line up with TRBD2. Source material: blood. CDR3 nucleotides: TGTGCCAGCAGCTCTTTGGGGACTAGCGGGGTTCTAAGGGATACGCAGTATTTT. It encodes CASSSLGTSGVLRDTQYF.